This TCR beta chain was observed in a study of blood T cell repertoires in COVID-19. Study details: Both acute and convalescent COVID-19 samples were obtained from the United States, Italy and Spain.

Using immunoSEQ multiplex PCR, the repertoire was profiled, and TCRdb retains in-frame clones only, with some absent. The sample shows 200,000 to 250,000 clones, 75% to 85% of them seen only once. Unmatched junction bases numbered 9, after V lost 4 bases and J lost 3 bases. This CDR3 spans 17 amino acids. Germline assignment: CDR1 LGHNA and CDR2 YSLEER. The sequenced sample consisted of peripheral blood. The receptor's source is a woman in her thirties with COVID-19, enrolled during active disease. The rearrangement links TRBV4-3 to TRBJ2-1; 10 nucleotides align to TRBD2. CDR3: CASSPSGLAGDYNEQFF. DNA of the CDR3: TGCGCCAGCAGCCCTTCAGGGCTAGCGGGGGACTACAATGAGCAGTTCTTC.